The sample holds a few counts of the clone carrying this TCR beta chain. Antigen specificity is unknown. This CDR3 spans 15 amino acids. The junction had 5 bases not matched to a gene; V was cut back by 4 bases and J by 6 bases. The V gene's germline CDR1 is KGHDR and CDR2 SFDVKD. A TCRbeta library incorporating unique molecular identifiers was prepared. TCRdb redid the calling of the PCR reads with MiXCR, one entry per CDR3 protein. Of around 420,000 distinct CDR3 sequences in the sample, 15% to 20% are singletons; the top ten hold 25% to 35%. The data were taken from a study of T-cell reconstitution after alpha-beta-depleted transplantation in children. General study results and limits: Newly generated T cells supplied most T-cell counts and diversity one year post-transplant. Certain patients had high TCRbeta diversity at day 60, and it came from recipient T cells and thymic progenitors that survived. Expanded graft clones, several hundred of them, were reportedly the source of alpha-beta T cells about two months after transplant.

The sample in question was PBMCs, mostly from graft donor cells, obtained 360 days after TCRalphabeta/CD19-depleted stem cell transplant. This chain links TRBV24-1 with TRBJ2-5; 12 nucleotides line up with TRBD1. The origin of this receptor is a boy younger than two who had a stem cell transplant for Wiskott-Aldrich syndrome, so the T cells may come from the graft donor. CDR3 coding DNA: TGTGCCACCAGTGAGGGGACAGGGGGCGGAAAGACCCAGTACTTC. Amino acids: CATSEGTGGGKTQYF.